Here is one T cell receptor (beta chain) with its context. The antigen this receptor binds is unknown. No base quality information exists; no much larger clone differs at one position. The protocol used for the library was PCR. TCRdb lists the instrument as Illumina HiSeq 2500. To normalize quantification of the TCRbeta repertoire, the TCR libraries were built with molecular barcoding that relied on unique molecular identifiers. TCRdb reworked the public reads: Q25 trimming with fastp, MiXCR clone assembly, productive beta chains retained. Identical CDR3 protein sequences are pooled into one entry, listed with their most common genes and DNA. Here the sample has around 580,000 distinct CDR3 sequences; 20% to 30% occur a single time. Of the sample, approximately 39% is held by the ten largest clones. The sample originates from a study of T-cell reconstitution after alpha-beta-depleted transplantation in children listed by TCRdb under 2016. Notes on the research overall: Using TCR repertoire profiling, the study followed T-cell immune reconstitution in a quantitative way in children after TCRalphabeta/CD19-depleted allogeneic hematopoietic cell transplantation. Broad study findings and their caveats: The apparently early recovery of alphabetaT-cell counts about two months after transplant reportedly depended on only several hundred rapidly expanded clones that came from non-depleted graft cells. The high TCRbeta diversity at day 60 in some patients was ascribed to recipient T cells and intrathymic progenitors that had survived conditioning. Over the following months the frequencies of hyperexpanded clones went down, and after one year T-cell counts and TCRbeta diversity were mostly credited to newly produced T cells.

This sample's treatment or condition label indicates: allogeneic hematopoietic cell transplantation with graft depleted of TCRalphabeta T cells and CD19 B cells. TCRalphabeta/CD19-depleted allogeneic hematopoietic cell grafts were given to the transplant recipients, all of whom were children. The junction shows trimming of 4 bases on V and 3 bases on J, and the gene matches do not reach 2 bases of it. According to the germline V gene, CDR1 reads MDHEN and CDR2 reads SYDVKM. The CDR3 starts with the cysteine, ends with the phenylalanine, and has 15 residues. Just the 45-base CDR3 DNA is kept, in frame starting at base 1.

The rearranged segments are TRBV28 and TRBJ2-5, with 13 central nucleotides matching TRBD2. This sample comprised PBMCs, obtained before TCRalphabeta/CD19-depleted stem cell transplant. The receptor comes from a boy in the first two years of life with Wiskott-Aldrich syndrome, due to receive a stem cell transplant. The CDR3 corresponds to CASSSGTSGKETQYF. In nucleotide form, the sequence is TGTGCCAGCAGTTCCGGGACTAGCGGGAAAGAGACCCAGTACTTC.